Listed below are T cell receptor beta chains from one sample, sequenced in a study of regulatory dendritic cells for organ transplantation. Generated by immunoSEQ multiplex PCR, the TCRdb table keeps only in-frame clones and is missing some. Here the sample spans some 35,000 clones, approximately 88% being singletons. The sample taken for sequencing was naive CD4+ T cells from blood. The receptors originated from a human donor in good health. CDR3s leave out the opening cysteine and the closing phenylalanine or tryptophan. A D gene is named only where the DNA matches it firmly.

J gene,V gene,D gene,CDR3 protein
TRBJ1-2,TRBV28,NA,ASSFPPRPLDSGGYT
TRBJ1-6,TRBV27,TRBD1,AGSLGTVNNSPLH
TRBJ2-2,TRBV6-1,TRBD1,AIQTGHSGELF
TRBJ1-1,TRBV5-8,NA,ASSLEVGAANTEAF
TRBJ2-2,TRBV2,TRBD2,ASRASGGARTGELF
TRBJ1-1,TRBV6-6,NA,ASSYAGASPEAF
TRBJ2-3,TRBV2,TRBD2,ASKRESGGDTQY
TRBJ2-4,TRBV6-5,NA,ASSYSGPPAKNIQY
TRBJ2-5,TRBV5-4,TRBD2,ASSLVKGGETQY
TRBJ2-5,TRBV15,TRBD1,ATSRGTGRRETQY
TRBJ2-7,TRBV28,NA,ASSFPTGAYEQY
TRBJ2-1,TRBV6-1,NA,ASSPGLGAREQF
TRBJ2-3,TRBV7-9,NA,ASGSSVTDTQY
TRBJ2-1,TRBV19,TRBD2,ASSMPSGKTPGEQF
TRBJ2-1,TRBV6-5,NA,ASSYLGTGNEQF
TRBJ2-7,TRBV4-1,NA,ASSPLDRTSNHEQY
TRBJ2-2,TRBV7-8,NA,AGHEGGNTGELF
TRBJ1-2,TRBV2,NA,ASVRRSPNYGYT
TRBJ1-3,TRBV11-2,TRBD1,ASSREQGALCH
TRBJ1-2,TRBV28,NA,ASSSSQVGGGRVVGYGYT
TRBJ1-4,TRBV18,TRBD1,ASSPPDRGQLF
TRBJ1-1,TRBV30,NA,AWSPDSEAF
TRBJ2-7,TRBV7-2,TRBD2,ASSLAAPGTRISYEQY
TRBJ2-2,TRBV4-2,NA,ASSQEHGLNTGELF
TRBJ2-7,TRBV18,TRBD1,ASSSNRGNEQY
TRBJ1-1,TRBV6-5,TRBD1,ASTGTGATEAF